The 11 T cell receptor beta chains below were found in one sample sequenced in a study of CD8 T cells in Susac syndrome. With random hexamers, reverse transcription was performed on about 0.5 to 1 ug of RNA. TCRdb reprocessed the immunoSEQ multiplex PCR reads with MiXCR, giving one entry per CDR3 protein. This table holds 120,000 to 150,000 distinct CDR3 sequences, 94% found once. The specimen was CD8+ T cells from PBMCs. The receptors were gathered from a human donor in good health.

The gene calls are TRBV4-3 and TRBJ2-7, with 7 bases identical to TRBD2. V lost 5 bases to trimming and J lost 5 bases; unmatched junction nucleotides: 9. CDR3 length: 14 amino acids. Germline V gene sequence: CDR1 LGHNA, CDR2 YSLEER. As DNA, the CDR3 is TGCGCCAGCAGCGAACTCGGGACTACCCACGAGCAGTACTTC. Translation gives CASSELGTTHEQYF.

The chain uses TRBV28 and TRBJ2-2; D may be TRBD2 (6 bases). Germline lookup yields CDR1 MDHEN and CDR2 SYDVKM. There are 14 residues in the CDR3. V lost 2 bases to trimming and J lost 7 bases, with 11 bases between them. For the CDR3, the DNA is TGTGCCAGCAGTTTAGCCGCGGGACTCGGGGAGCTGTTTTTT. It codes for CASSLAAGLGELFF.

The chain employs TRBV30 and TRBJ1-1; possible D gene TRBD1, 5 bases. CDR3 length: 13 amino acids. The V end was cut by 0 bases, the J end by 6 bases, with 11 bases between. CDR1 GTSNPN and CDR2 SVGIG come from the germline V gene (reference sequence). CDR3 sequence: CAWSVGGNSEAFF. The CDR3 nucleotides read TGTGCCTGGAGTGTCGGGGGTAACTCTGAAGCTTTCTTT.

This chain uses TRBV20-1 with TRBJ2-7; 14 nucleotides align to TRBD2. Germline V gene lookup returns CDR1 DFQATT and CDR2 SNEGSKA (reference sequence). Trimming took 5 bases from V and 5 from J; bases not matched to a gene: 8. This CDR3 spans 15 amino acids. Here the CDR3 DNA reads TGCAGTGCTGAGGGACTAGCGGGAGAAGGGAACGAGCAGTACTTC. Encoded protein: CSAEGLAGEGNEQYF.

The J gene is TRBJ1-1, the V gene TRBV20-1; possible D gene TRBD1, 5 bases. Germline V gene lookup returns CDR1 DFQATT and CDR2 SNEGSKA (reference sequence). This CDR3 has 16 amino acids. The V gene lost 5 bases and the J gene lost 11 bases, with 30 bases spanning the gap. Written as DNA, the CDR3 is TGCAGTGCTTCTACAATTCCAGGGTTAGGGGCACTGAATGCTTTCTTT. Residues: CSASTIPGLGALNAFF.

This chain uses TRBV30 with TRBJ2-1; TRBD2 is a possible D gene (6 bases). Deletions cut 1 base from V and 9 bases from J, with 13 bases between. Per germline, CDR1 GTSNPN and CDR2 SVGIG (reference sequence). The CDR3 is made up of 13 amino acids. In DNA, the CDR3 is TGTGCCTGGAGTGCACTCGGAGGGGTTGAGCAGTTCTTC. It codes for CAWSALGGVEQFF.

This clonotype was seen once. This chain uses TRBV4-3 with TRBJ2-7; D is undetermined. The CDR3 contains 15 residues. V dropped 0 bases and J dropped 4 bases, with 13 bases sitting between them. CDR1 is LGHNA and CDR2 is YSLEER in the germline V gene. CDR3 loop: CASSQDRAATYEQYF. CDR3 DNA sequence: TGCGCCAGCAGCCAAGACCGGGCCGCAACGTACGAGCAGTACTTC.

This clonotype has a handful of counts. This chain links TRBV2 with TRBJ2-3, with D uncertain. The CDR3 has 10 amino acids. Between the trimmed V and J ends, which lost 7 bases and 4 bases, there was a span of 3 bases. Germline V gene sequence: CDR1 SNHLY, CDR2 FYNNEI. CDR3 protein: CASIADTQYF. Written as DNA, the CDR3 is TGTGCCAGCATAGCAGATACGCAGTATTTT.

This clonotype was observed a single time. The chain recombines TRBV9 with TRBJ1-2; 7 bases match TRBD1. The V segment lost 3 bases and the J segment 4 bases; nucleotides outside the gene matches: 6. Per germline, CDR1 SGDLS and CDR2 YYNGEE. The CDR3 spans 14 residues. The CDR3 sequence: CASSGRGRAYGYTF. CDR3 coding DNA: TGTGCCAGCAGCGGGAGGGGGCGCGCCTATGGCTACACCTTC.

The J gene is TRBJ1-1, the V gene TRBV5-4; D gene ambiguous. CDR3 size: 13 residues. Trimming took 9 bases from V and 0 from J, leaving 12 bases between them. From germline, CDR1 is SGHNT and CDR2 YYREEE (reference sequence). The CDR3 DNA reads as TGTGCCATAGAAGGACGAATGAACACTGAAGCTTTCTTT. As protein: CAIEGRMNTEAFF. Supplemented by reference TRBV5-4 and TRBJ1-1, the full variable domain reads ETGVTQSPTHLIKTRGQQVTLRCSSQSGHNTVSWYQQALGQGPQFIFQYYREEENGRGNFPPRFSGLQFPNYSSELNVNALELDDSALYLCAIEGRMNTEAFFGQGTRLTVV.

In DNA form, the CDR3 reads TGCGCCAGCAGCCAAAACAGGGAGGTCGGCTACACCTTC. Its translation: CASSQNREVGYTF. The chain joins TRBV5-1 to TRBJ1-2, with TRBD1 as a possible D gene (6 bases). The V gene lost 4 bases and the J gene lost 8 bases, with 15 bases spanning the gap. CDR1 is SGHRS and CDR2 is YFSETQ in the germline V gene. CDR3 length: 13 amino acids. The variable domain in full, completed from reference TRBV5-1 and TRBJ1-2, reads KAGVTQTPRYLIKTRGQQVTLSCSPISGHRSVSWYQQTPGQGLQFLFEYFSETQRNKGNFPGRFSGRQFSNSRSEMNVSTLELGDSALYLCASSQNREVGYTFGSGTRLTVV.